This TCR beta chain was captured by sequencing in a study of shared clonotypes between healthy human individuals. In the original processing: Junction-only immunoSEQ sequences carried no quality scores, so filtering differed. The data were produced by immunoSEQ multiplex PCR, yet TCRdb's version contains in-frame clones alone and is incomplete. V, J and clone size are those of that table, while D and trimming were read from the DNA. Here the sample spans a few million clones, over 90% being singletons. V shed 6 bases and J shed 5 bases, with 21 bases lying between them. The CDR3 spans 16 residues. Germline assignment: CDR1 MDHEN and CDR2 SYDVKM.

Sequenced input: naive CD4+ T cells from PBMCs. Subset in this sample: CD45RA+ positively selected. The V call is TRBV28, the J call TRBJ2-3, with D tentatively TRBD1 (6 bases). This receptor was identified in a man aged 18 to 30 in good health. Some clones in this sample may be carry-over from other donors' samples. Here the CDR3 DNA reads TGTGCCAGCAGACTGGACCACACAGGGTTCGAAGATACGCAGTATTTT. Its translation is CASRLDHTGFEDTQYF.